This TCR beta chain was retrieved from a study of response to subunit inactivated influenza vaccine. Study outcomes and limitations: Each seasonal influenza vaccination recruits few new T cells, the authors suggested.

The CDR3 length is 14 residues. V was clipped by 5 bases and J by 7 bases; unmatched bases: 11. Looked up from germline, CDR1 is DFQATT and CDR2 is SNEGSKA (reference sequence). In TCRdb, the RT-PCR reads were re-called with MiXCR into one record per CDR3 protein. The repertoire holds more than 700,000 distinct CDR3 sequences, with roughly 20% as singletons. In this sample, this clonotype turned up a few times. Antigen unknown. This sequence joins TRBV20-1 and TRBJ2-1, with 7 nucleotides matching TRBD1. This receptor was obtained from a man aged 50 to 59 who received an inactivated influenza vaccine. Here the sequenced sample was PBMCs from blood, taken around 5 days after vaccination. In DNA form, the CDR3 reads TGCAGTGCTCTGAGGGGGCCCCAAGGTAATGAGCAGTTCTTC. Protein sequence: CSALRGPQGNEQFF.